This paragraph reports one T cell receptor beta chain. Antigen specificity is unknown. The CDR3 sequence is 14 residues long. The ends lost 8 bases at V and 3 bases at J; junction bases unmatched: 3. Germline V gives CDR1 SEHNR, CDR2 FQNEAQ (reference sequence). These data are taken from a study of T cell responses to AZD1222 COVID-19 vaccine. On the study more broadly: Analysis merged second doses at about 4 or about 12 weeks.

Broader study findings: Reportedly, nearly half of unique spike TCRs recognized epitopes outside B.1.351/B.1.1.7 mutations. It should be noted that donors were predominantly white British and more often female, and clonal diversity was possibly underestimated. Following two doses of AZD1222, Spike-specific TCR breadth and depth rose.

The assay was immunoSEQ multiplex PCR, and TCRdb's table has in-frame clones only and misses some. The sample contains 100,000 to 150,000 clones, 88% of which appear only once. Sequenced material: peripheral blood, taken on day 0 of AZD1222 vaccination. The receptor was isolated from an adult in good health. V and J are TRBV7-9 and TRBJ2-7, with 14 bases identical to TRBD2. In DNA form, the CDR3 reads TGTGCCAGCCAAGGGACTAGCGGGAGCTACGAGCAGTACTTC. This gives the protein CASQGTSGSYEQYF.